The rows below give T cell receptor beta chains drawn from one sample of a study of T cell clones after liver transplantation. Clones were sequenced by immunoSEQ multiplex PCR, and TCRdb holds only the in-frame ones, with some missing. The sample shows 99,000 or so clones, about 81% of them seen only once. The sample here was CD4+ T cells from blood, taken before liver transplant. The receptors derive from a human donor who received a liver transplant. The CDR3 runs from the conserved cysteine through the conserved F or W. Fields, in order: D gene, J gene, V gene, CDR3 length, clone size, CDR3 protein, CDR3 DNA. D genes are given only for firm matches. Clone size is not always given. Where it is, it says once, few, many or a class for expanded clones.

D: -
J: TRBJ2-3
V: TRBV2
length: 16
size: -
CDR3: CASSEGLSASTDTQYF
DNA: TGTGCCAGCAGTGAAGGACTTTCCGCTAGCACAGATACGCAGTATTTT

D: TRBD1
J: TRBJ2-5
V: TRBV14
length: 15
size: -
CDR3: CASSRWTGFTETQYF
DNA: TGTGCCAGCAGCCGATGGACAGGGTTCACAGAGACCCAGTACTTC

D: -
J: TRBJ1-4
V: TRBV9
length: 16
size: -
CDR3: CASSFQPGGHNEKLFF
DNA: TGTGCCAGCAGCTTTCAACCGGGGGGGCATAATGAAAAACTGTTTTTT

D: -
J: TRBJ1-1
V: TRBV7-9
length: 16
size: -
CDR3: CASSLGSFLENTEAFF
DNA: TGTGCCAGCAGCTTAGGAAGTTTCCTGGAGAACACTGAAGCTTTCTTT

D: TRBD2
J: TRBJ2-1
V: TRBV29-1
length: 14
size: -
CDR3: CSVDRLAVPNEQFF
DNA: TGCAGCGTTGACCGACTAGCGGTCCCGAATGAGCAGTTCTTC

D: -
J: TRBJ1-6
V: TRBV9
length: 13
size: few
CDR3: CASSVDSSSPLHF
DNA: TGTGCCAGCAGCGTCGACAGTAGTTCACCCCTCCACTTT

D: -
J: TRBJ1-2
V: TRBV21-1
length: 13
size: -
CDR3: CASSKGGFGGYTF
DNA: TGTGCCAGCAGCAAAGGGGGGTTTGGTGGCTACACCTTC

D: TRBD2
J: TRBJ2-3
V: TRBV7-6
length: 16
size: once
CDR3: CASSLTSGSTTDTQYF
DNA: TGTGCCAGCAGCTTAACTAGCGGGAGTACCACAGATACGCAGTATTTT

D: -
J: TRBJ2-1
V: TRBV7-2
length: 15
size: -
CDR3: CASSPYTQSYNEQFF
DNA: TGTGCCAGCAGCCCTTATACCCAATCCTACAATGAGCAGTTCTTC

D: TRBD2
J: TRBJ2-1
V: TRBV29-1
length: 14
size: -
CDR3: CSAGLAGVAIEQFF
DNA: TGCAGCGCTGGACTAGCGGGAGTGGCTATTGAGCAGTTCTTC

D: -
J: TRBJ1-1
V: TRBV18
length: 12
size: -
CDR3: CASSHRNTEAFF
DNA: TGTGCCAGCTCACACCGTAACACTGAAGCTTTCTTT

D: TRBD2
J: TRBJ2-2
V: TRBV28
length: 15
size: -
CDR3: CASLIAGSNTGELFF
DNA: TGTGCCAGCCTTATAGCGGGGTCGAACACCGGGGAGCTGTTTTTT

D: TRBD1
J: TRBJ1-5
V: TRBV2
length: 14
size: -
CDR3: CASHKDRANQPQHF
DNA: TGTGCCAGCCACAAGGACAGGGCTAATCAGCCCCAGCATTTT

D: TRBD2
J: TRBJ2-1
V: TRBV10-1
length: 18
size: -
CDR3: CASSRSGLAGGSYNEQFF
DNA: TGCGCCAGCAGTCGCTCCGGACTAGCGGGAGGCTCCTACAATGAGCAGTTCTTC

D: TRBD1
J: TRBJ1-1
V: TRBV27
length: 15
size: -
CDR3: CASGIYGTGDTEAFF
DNA: TGTGCCAGCGGTATATATGGGACAGGGGACACTGAAGCTTTCTTT

D: TRBD2
J: TRBJ2-5
V: TRBV15
length: 16
size: -
CDR3: CATSKTGGGLQETQYF
DNA: TGTGCCACCAGCAAAACCGGCGGGGGTCTCCAAGAGACCCAGTACTTC

D: TRBD1
J: TRBJ1-5
V: TRBV7-6
length: 17
size: -
CDR3: CASSLAQSRQGAGLQHF
DNA: TGTGCCAGCAGCTTAGCGCAAAGTCGACAGGGGGCTGGCCTCCAGCATTTT

D: TRBD1
J: TRBJ2-7
V: TRBV7-3
length: 13
size: many
CDR3: CASSRDRVAEQYF
DNA: TGTGCCAGCAGCCGGGACAGGGTGGCCGAGCAGTACTTC

D: -
J: TRBJ1-1
V: TRBV19
length: 15
size: -
CDR3: CASSHRVREGAEAFF
DNA: TGTGCCAGTAGTCATAGGGTCCGGGAGGGGGCTGAAGCTTTCTTT

D: TRBD2
J: TRBJ2-5
V: TRBV5-4
length: 15
size: few
CDR3: CASSRVAGGLETQYF
DNA: TGTGCCAGCAGCCGGGTAGCGGGGGGGCTTGAGACCCAGTACTTC

D: -
J: TRBJ2-1
V: TRBV5-1
length: 12
size: once
CDR3: CASSPDRHGQFF
DNA: TGCGCCAGCAGCCCGGACCGACATGGGCAGTTCTTC

D: TRBD1
J: TRBJ2-1
V: TRBV19
length: 15
size: few
CDR3: CASSRWQGVDNEQFF
DNA: TGTGCCAGTAGTAGGTGGCAGGGGGTCGACAATGAGCAGTTCTTC

D: -
J: TRBJ2-7
V: TRBV7-6
length: 15
size: -
CDR3: CASSLGTGWSYEQYF
DNA: TGTGCCAGCAGCTTAGGTACGGGGTGGTCCTACGAGCAGTACTTC

D: -
J: TRBJ2-7
V: TRBV30
length: 11
size: once
CDR3: CAWSQGQRGYF
DNA: TGTGCCTGGAGTCAGGGGCAGCGGGGGTACTTC

D: TRBD2
J: TRBJ2-7
V: TRBV13
length: 17
size: -
CDR3: CASSGEGGRPDSYEQYF
DNA: TGTGCCAGCAGCGGGGAGGGAGGACGGCCGGATTCCTACGAGCAGTACTTC

D: -
J: TRBJ1-1
V: TRBV4-1
length: 14
size: -
CDR3: CASSQGRANTEAFF
DNA: TGCGCCAGCAGCCAAGGTAGGGCGAACACTGAAGCTTTCTTT

D: -
J: TRBJ2-3
V: TRBV29-1
length: 14
size: -
CDR3: CSINSGPSTDTQYF
DNA: TGCAGCATAAATAGCGGACCTAGCACAGATACGCAGTATTTT